Each of the 6 T cell receptor beta chains below was sequenced from the same sample in a study of cytomegalovirus exposure and HLA in healthy donors. Profiled with immunoSEQ multiplex PCR; TCRdb holds only in-frame clones, not every one. The sample has 90,000 to 100,000 clones, roughly 87% seen once. Material: PBMCs. These receptor sequences come from a young man in good health and CMV-seropositive.

J is TRBJ2-5 and V is TRBV7-2; D perhaps matches TRBD2 (6 bases). This CDR3 comprises 14 residues. Germline V lookup: CDR1 SGHTA, CDR2 FQGNSA. Trimming removed 7 bases at V and 1 base at J, with 13 bases between. In nucleotides, the CDR3 is TGTGCCAGCAACTGGGACTTAGGCCAAGAGACCCAGTACTTC. Translating gives CASNWDLGQETQYF.

The chain carries TRBV4-3 and TRBJ1-4; 7 bases fit TRBD1. The V gene end was trimmed by 1 base and the J gene end by 6 bases; junction bases not matched to a gene: 8. CDR1 is LGHNA, CDR2 YSLEER, per germline. This CDR3 region has 16 residues. The CDR3 protein is CASSQGDREPHEKLFF. CDR3 in DNA: TGCGCCAGCAGCCAAGGAGACAGGGAACCCCATGAAAAACTGTTTTTT.

The genes are TRBV14 and TRBJ2-1, with TRBD2 identical over 13 bases. This CDR3 is 20 amino acids long. V lost 4 bases to trimming and J lost 0 bases; unmatched junction nucleotides: 12. Germline V gene sequence: CDR1 SGHDN, CDR2 FVKESK. The CDR3 loop is CASSPPETTSGGISYNEQFF. The CDR3 region has the DNA TGTGCCAGCAGCCCGCCTGAAACGACTAGCGGGGGGATCTCCTACAATGAGCAGTTCTTC.

This chain links TRBV5-8 with TRBJ1-2; D is unresolved. The V gene lost 0 bases and the J gene lost 1 base, with 10 bases spanning the gap. The CDR3 is made up of 15 amino acids. Germline-derived CDR1 and CDR2 are SGHTS and YDEGEE. This CDR3 reads CASSLERTDNYGYTF. CDR3 DNA sequence: TGTGCCAGCAGCTTGGAGCGGACGGATAACTATGGCTACACCTTC.

This clone is labeled as medium-sized. The gene calls are TRBV6-1 and TRBJ1-5; 8 bases match TRBD1. Germline CDR1 is MNHNS and CDR2 is SASEGT. V shed 3 bases, J shed 7 bases, and the junction held 8 bases outside the gene matches. This CDR3 region has 15 residues. CDR3 nucleotide sequence: TGTGCCAGCAGTGAGTTGCAGGGGGCTGGGCAGCCCCAGCATTTT. Protein product: CASSELQGAGQPQHF.

The chain couples TRBV27 to TRBJ2-1, with D possibly being TRBD1 (6 bases). CDR3 size: 11 residues. CDR1 and CDR2 from the germline V gene are MNHEY and SMNVEV (reference sequence). Trimming shortened V by 8 bases and J by 6 bases, and 8 bases separated the two germline ends. The DNA for the CDR3 is TGTGCCAGCGTCAGGGGCAATGAGCAGTTCTTC. It is translated as CASVRGNEQFF.